The rows below give T cell receptor beta chains drawn from one sample of a study of blood T cells in healthy people across ages. TCRdb ran MiXCR on the 5' RACE reads and lists one entry per CDR3 protein. The profile covers 800,000 to 1,300,000 distinct CDR3 sequences, with roughly a quarter appearing a single time and about 0.72% taken by the ten largest. These data are also associated with another study on T cells of mothers and their children.

Sequencing was performed on blood. These receptors were obtained from a girl aged 2 to 10 in good health. CDR3s include the opening cysteine and the closing phenylalanine or tryptophan. D genes are given only for firm matches. A row's size may be missing; if present it is once, few, many or a size class.

clone_size | d_call | j_call | v_call | cdr3_nt | cdr3_aa
few | - | TRBJ1-2 | TRBV7-9 | TGTGCCAGCAGCTCCCAGGGTGAAGACGGCTACACCTTC | CASSSQGEDGYTF
few | TRBD2 | TRBJ2-1 | TRBV9 | TGTGCCAGCAGCGCGAGAACTAGCGGGAGTCTAAATGAGCAGTTCTTC | CASSARTSGSLNEQFF
few | - | TRBJ1-2 | TRBV27 | TGTGCCAGCAGTTTATTCGGGACGGGAGGCTACACCTTC | CASSLFGTGGYTF
- | - | TRBJ1-1 | TRBV14 | TGTGCCAGCAGCCAATCGGCAGTAACTAACACTGAAGCTTTCTTT | CASSQSAVTNTEAFF
few | TRBD2 | TRBJ2-5 | TRBV7-2 | TGTGCCAGCAGCCAGAGGGGGACTAGGTTGAAAGAGACCCAGTACTTC | CASSQRGTRLKETQYF
- | - | TRBJ2-1 | TRBV11-2 | TGTGCCAGCAGTCAAATCCGGGGGTCCTACAATGAGCAGTTCTTC | CASSQIRGSYNEQFF
- | - | TRBJ2-2 | TRBV2 | TGTGCCAGTTCGGGACCCTCCGGGGAGCTGTTTTTT | CASSGPSGELFF
- | TRBD2 | TRBJ2-7 | TRBV20-1 | TGCAGTGCTAGATTCCTAGCGGGGAGGTACGAGCAGTACTTC | CSARFLAGRYEQYF
few | TRBD2 | TRBJ2-7 | TRBV20-1 | TGCAGTGCTACCGGGACTAGCGGCTCCTACGAGCAGTACTTC | CSATGTSGSYEQYF
- | - | TRBJ1-1 | TRBV7-2 | TGTGCCAGCAGCTTAGAGGGTCTGGGATGGAACACTGAAGCTTTCTTT | CASSLEGLGWNTEAFF
- | - | TRBJ1-5 | TRBV2 | TGTGCCAGCAGTGAGGGGCGTAGTCGCAATCAGCCCCAGCATTTT | CASSEGRSRNQPQHF